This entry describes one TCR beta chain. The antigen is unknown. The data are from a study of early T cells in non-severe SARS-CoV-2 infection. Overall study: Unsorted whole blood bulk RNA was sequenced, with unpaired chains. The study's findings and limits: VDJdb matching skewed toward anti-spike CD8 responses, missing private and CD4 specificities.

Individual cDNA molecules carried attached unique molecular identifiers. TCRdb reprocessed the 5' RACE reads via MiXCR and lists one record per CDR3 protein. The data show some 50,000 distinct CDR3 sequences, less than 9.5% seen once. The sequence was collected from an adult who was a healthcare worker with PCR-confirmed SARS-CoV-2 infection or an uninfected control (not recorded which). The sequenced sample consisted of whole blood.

This CDR3 reads CSAVSGGYNEQFF. The CDR3 DNA sequence: TGCAGTGCCGTTAGCGGGGGGTACAATGAGCAGTTCTTC. This chain joins TRBV20-1 and TRBJ2-1; TRBD2 agrees at 10 bases. Trimming took 6 bases from V and 4 from J; bases not matched to a gene: 3. Germline V gene lookup returns CDR1 DFQATT and CDR2 SNEGSKA (reference sequence). The CDR3 sequence is 13 residues long.